This record concerns one TCR beta chain sequence. The germline gives CDR1 SGHTS, CDR2 YDEGEE. V was trimmed by 0 bases and J by 2 bases, leaving 9 bases between them. The CDR3 consists of 16 residues. This record comes from a study of blood T cell repertoires in COVID-19. About the study: The study drew acute and convalescent COVID-19 samples from the United States, Italy and Spain. T cells, B-cell-depleted T cells, or PBMCs provided the cDNA or gDNA that served as material.

Individuals aged roughly 18 to 100 years were recruited from some 26 US areas. Cohort placement rested on clinical history that participants reported themselves. Repertoires were generated with immunoSEQ multiplex PCR, while TCRdb's copy carries only in-frame clones and drops some. The table shows 200,000 to 250,000 clones, with around 87% occurring only once. The origin of this receptor is a woman between 18 and 29 years old in a cohort exposed to, infected with or recovered from COVID-19 (not recorded which). Sequenced input: PBMCs or T cells enriched from blood (not recorded which). V and J are TRBV5-8 and TRBJ1-6, with a tentative D call TRBD1 (5 bases). In DNA, the CDR3 is TGTGCCAGCAGCTTGGAGTCCAGGGCCTATAATTCACCCCTCCACTTT. Its protein is CASSLESRAYNSPLHF.